This TCR beta chain was captured by sequencing in a study of T cell responses to AZD1222 COVID-19 vaccine. Background on the study: Pooled together were second doses at about 4 or about 12 weeks.

The V end was cut by 1 base, the J end by 5 bases, with 7 bases between. CDR3 length equals 13 residues. Per germline, CDR1 SEHNR and CDR2 FQNEAQ (reference sequence). Method: immunoSEQ multiplex PCR; TCRdb's copy keeps in-frame clones and lacks some. This table holds about 130,000 clones, about 86% found once. With respect to this clone: The antigen remains undetermined.

Whole-study findings and limits: Clonal diversity may have been underestimated in mostly white British donors. Only five or six individuals given AZD1222 were seropositive at baseline.

This sequence joins TRBV7-9 and TRBJ2-3; D is unclear. This sequence was found in an adult in good health. Sequenced here: peripheral blood, sampled on day 0 of AZD1222 vaccination. CDR3 in amino acids: CASSLDDGDTQYF. CDR3 nucleotides: TGTGCCAGCAGCTTAGATGACGGAGATACGCAGTATTTT.